The 3 T cell receptor beta chains given below trace back to one sample, sequenced in a study of blood T cell repertoires in COVID-19. Measured with immunoSEQ multiplex PCR; TCRdb has only the in-frame clones, and not every one. The sample has some 330,000 clones; more than 75% are singletons. Sequenced sample: PBMCs or T cells enriched from blood (not recorded which). The receptors here all came from a man aged 25-45 years who had recovered from COVID-19.

CDR3 nucleotide sequence: TGTGCCAGCAGCTGGGAGAGGACCGCCGCCGGGGAGCTGTTTTTT. It translates to CASSWERTAAGELFF. V is TRBV5-6 and J is TRBJ2-2; D is perhaps TRBD2 (5 bases). The V end lost 3 bases, the J end lost 6 bases, and 15 bases lay between the germline ends. Germline V gene lookup returns CDR1 SGHDT and CDR2 YYEEEE. The CDR3 has 15 amino acids.

The chain recombines TRBV2 with TRBJ1-6; 8 nucleotides match TRBD1. There are 14 residues in the CDR3. V was clipped by 2 bases and J by 6 bases; unmatched bases: 0. Germline CDR1 SNHLY, CDR2 FYNNEI. CDR3 loop: CASSETGGNSPLHF. DNA of the CDR3: TGTGCCAGCAGTGAAACAGGGGGTAATTCACCCCTCCACTTT.

CDR3 sequence: CASSIGGTGVEKLFF. CDR3 nucleotides: TGTGCCAGTAGTATAGGCGGGACAGGGGTTGAAAAACTGTTTTTT. The chain couples TRBV19 to TRBJ1-4; 10 nucleotides match TRBD1. V shed 1 base and J 7 bases; nucleotides not matched to a gene: 3. CDR1 is LNHDA, CDR2 SQIVND, per germline (reference sequence). CDR3 length: 15 residues.